A selection of T cell receptor beta chains follows, all from one sample in a study of somatic mutations in cytotoxic T cells in rheumatoid arthritis. Produced via immunoSEQ multiplex PCR; TCRdb's table is partial and in-frame only. The sample contains about 18,000 clones, roughly 65% of which appear only once. The specimen sequenced was CD8+ T cells sorted from blood. These receptors came from an adult with rheumatoid arthritis. The CDR3 runs from the conserved cysteine through the conserved F or W. The D gene is left open where the match is weak. Rows give clone size only sometimes, using once, few, many, or a class for an expanded clone.

CDR3nt | CDR3aa | abundance | j_gene | v_gene | d_gene
TGTGCCAGCAGTTACTCGATGGACGTTTTCGAGACCCAGTACTTC | CASSYSMDVFETQYF | - | TRBJ2-5 | TRBV6-6 | -
TGCGCCAGCAGCCAAGATCGGGGAACCCGCGGGGGCTACACCTTC | CASSQDRGTRGGYTF | - | TRBJ1-2 | TRBV4-1 | -
TGCAGCGCCCTTGGGACCGGGGAGCTGTTTTTT | CSALGTGELFF | - | TRBJ2-2 | TRBV29-1 | -
TGTGCCAGCGTAGGGATGTATGGCTACACCTTC | CASVGMYGYTF | - | TRBJ1-2 | TRBV6-1 | -
TGTGCCAGCAGCGCGGGAGGTGAGCAGTTCTTC | CASSAGGEQFF | - | TRBJ2-1 | TRBV7-9 | TRBD2
TGTGCTAGTGGTTTGGTAGGGGATGAGCAGTTCTTC | CASGLVGDEQFF | - | TRBJ2-1 | TRBV12-5 | -
TGTGCCTGGAGTGCCGGACAGACCTACGAGCAGTACTTC | CAWSAGQTYEQYF | - | TRBJ2-7 | TRBV30 | -
TGCGCCAGCAGCCACGGGACAGGGAGCTACGAGCAGTACTTC | CASSHGTGSYEQYF | - | TRBJ2-7 | TRBV4-1 | TRBD1
TGTGCCAGTAGGAGCAGGGTGGTTAAGGACCAGCCCCAGCATTTT | CASRSRVVKDQPQHF | - | TRBJ1-5 | TRBV19 | -
TGTGCCAGCAGTTTATCGGGGATGGCCGGGGCCAACGTCCTGACTTTC | CASSLSGMAGANVLTF | - | TRBJ2-6 | TRBV27 | -
TGCGCCAGCAGCTTGTCCCGTGGGTCGACAGATACGCAGTATTTT | CASSLSRGSTDTQYF | few | TRBJ2-3 | TRBV5-1 | -
TGTGCCAGCAGCTTTCGGACGGAAGGCTACACCTTC | CASSFRTEGYTF | - | TRBJ1-2 | TRBV7-9 | -
TGTGCCAGCAGCTTGGGCCAGATTATTACTGCGCAAGAGACCCAGTACTTC | CASSLGQIITAQETQYF | - | TRBJ2-5 | TRBV5-6 | -
TGTGCCAGCAGCTTAGAACCTCGGAGACTTGGAGATACGCAGTATTTT | CASSLEPRRLGDTQYF | few | TRBJ2-3 | TRBV7-9 | -
TGTGCCAGCAGCGAATCGGGGGGTGGCACTGAAGCTTTCTTT | CASSESGGGTEAFF | - | TRBJ1-1 | TRBV7-9 | -
TGTGCCAGCAGCTTAGGTAACAGCCCTGCGGAAGGAGAAGCTTTCTTT | CASSLGNSPAEGEAFF | few | TRBJ1-1 | TRBV11-2 | -
TGCAGCGCCGACGGGGGACAAGAGACCCAGTACTTC | CSADGGQETQYF | - | TRBJ2-5 | TRBV29-1 | -
TGTGCCAGCAGCCCCGATAGCGGGGGGGCTTCCTACAATGAGCAGTTCTTC | CASSPDSGGASYNEQFF | - | TRBJ2-1 | TRBV7-9 | TRBD2
TGTGCCAGCACCGTAGAAGGGTACACAGATACGCAGTATTTT | CASTVEGYTDTQYF | once | TRBJ2-3 | TRBV11-2 | -
TGCAGTGCTAGAGATAAGGAGCAGTTCTTC | CSARDKEQFF | - | TRBJ2-1 | TRBV20-1 | -
TGTGCCAGCAGCTTAGAACCGGGGACAGCGAACATTCAGTACTTC | CASSLEPGTANIQYF | - | TRBJ2-4 | TRBV7-8 | TRBD1
TGTGCCAGCAGCGAATACAATGAGCAGTTCTTC | CASSEYNEQFF | few | TRBJ2-1 | TRBV7-6 | -
TGTGCCAGCGGGAGTTACAATGAGCAGTTCTTC | CASGSYNEQFF | few | TRBJ2-1 | TRBV2 | -
TGTGCCAGCAGTTTATCCTCTTATCAGCCCCAGCATTTT | CASSLSSYQPQHF | - | TRBJ1-5 | TRBV27 | -
TGTGCCAGCAGCGTCACCCCCCGGACAACTAATGAAAAACTGTTTTTT | CASSVTPRTTNEKLFF | - | TRBJ1-4 | TRBV28 | -
TGTGCCAGCAGTGGAGGTCGGGACAGGGTTTGGGGCACTGAAGCTTTCTTT | CASSGGRDRVWGTEAFF | - | TRBJ1-1 | TRBV6-1 | TRBD1
TGTGCCAGCAGCTTTCCCCGGTGGGAGGGCTCCTACAATGAGCAGTTCTTC | CASSFPRWEGSYNEQFF | - | TRBJ2-1 | TRBV5-6 | TRBD2
TGCGCCAGCAGCTTGACCGGGACTCCAGAGCAGTACTTC | CASSLTGTPEQYF | - | TRBJ2-7 | TRBV5-1 | -
TGTGCCAGCAGTGAGGGGCCCTCTGGAAACACCATATATTTT | CASSEGPSGNTIYF | - | TRBJ1-3 | TRBV6-1 | -
TGTGCCAGCAGCGCCGGACACCATGGCCTCGAGCAGTACTTC | CASSAGHHGLEQYF | - | TRBJ2-7 | TRBV9 | -
TGTGCCAGTGCCCAAAACACTGAAGCTTTCTTT | CASAQNTEAFF | - | TRBJ1-1 | TRBV19 | -
TGTGCCAGTACCCATGGGGCAGGGCTGAACGAGCAGTACTTC | CASTHGAGLNEQYF | - | TRBJ2-7 | TRBV19 | -
TGTGCCAGCAGCCCAGGGGTAGGGGCCAACGTCCTGACTTTC | CASSPGVGANVLTF | - | TRBJ2-6 | TRBV7-9 | -
TGTGCCATCAGAGGGGTCGGGGTGGAGACCCAGTACTTC | CAIRGVGVETQYF | once | TRBJ2-5 | TRBV10-3 | -
TGCGCCAGCAGCCTCCTACTAGGCTCTGAAGCTTTCTTT | CASSLLLGSEAFF | few | TRBJ1-1 | TRBV5-1 | -
TGCAGCGCTACAGGGACTGAAGCTTTCTTT | CSATGTEAFF | - | TRBJ1-1 | TRBV29-1 | -
TGTGCCAGCAGCCAAGACAGGGGACTCACAGATACGCAGTATTTT | CASSQDRGLTDTQYF | - | TRBJ2-3 | TRBV14 | -
TGTGCCAGTAGTATAGGGACAGGGTCCTACAATGAGCAGTTCTTC | CASSIGTGSYNEQFF | - | TRBJ2-1 | TRBV19 | TRBD1
TGCGCCAGCAGCGGCTCAGGGGAAGAGCAGTACTTC | CASSGSGEEQYF | - | TRBJ2-7 | TRBV5-1 | -
TGCGCCAGCAGCCCTTCCGGGTACGGGGCCAACGTCCTGACTTTC | CASSPSGYGANVLTF | - | TRBJ2-6 | TRBV4-3 | -
TGCAGCGTCACCGGGACAGCCTCCTACGAGCAGTACTTC | CSVTGTASYEQYF | - | TRBJ2-7 | TRBV29-1 | TRBD1
TGTGCCAGCAGCTTGCAGGGAAGCGGGGAGCTGTTTTTT | CASSLQGSGELFF | - | TRBJ2-2 | TRBV7-9 | -
TGTGCCAGCCCCTTGACAGGGACGAATGAAAAACTGTTTTTT | CASPLTGTNEKLFF | - | TRBJ1-4 | TRBV6-4 | TRBD1
TGTGCCAGCAGTGGCTACAATGAGCAGTTCTTC | CASSGYNEQFF | few | TRBJ2-1 | TRBV2 | -
TGTGCCAGCAGCCCCTTGGGACTCGAAAACACCGGGGAGCTGTTTTTT | CASSPLGLENTGELFF | - | TRBJ2-2 | TRBV9 | -
TGCGCCAGCAGATTGGACAGGCAAGCTTTCTTT | CASRLDRQAFF | - | TRBJ1-1 | TRBV5-1 | TRBD1
TGTGCCAGCAGTTTATGGGGGGCCTACGAGCAGTACTTC | CASSLWGAYEQYF | few | TRBJ2-7 | TRBV28 | -
TGTGCCAGCAGCTTGGACACGAACACCGGGGAGCTGTTTTTT | CASSLDTNTGELFF | few | TRBJ2-2 | TRBV5-6 | -
TGTGCCAGCAGTTTAGAGGGCGCGAACACTGAAGCTTTCTTT | CASSLEGANTEAFF | - | TRBJ1-1 | TRBV6-5 | -
TGTGCCAGCAGCCAATTCAGGGACGCCTATGGCTACACCTTC | CASSQFRDAYGYTF | few | TRBJ1-2 | TRBV14 | -
TGCGCCAGCAGCCAAGATCGACAGGATTACACTGAAGCTTTCTTT | CASSQDRQDYTEAFF | - | TRBJ1-1 | TRBV4-3 | -
TGTGCCAGCAGTTTATACGGACAGGGGAGTGAAAAACTGTTTTTT | CASSLYGQGSEKLFF | - | TRBJ1-4 | TRBV27 | TRBD1
TGTGCCAGCAGCTTTTTTAACACACCCTACGAGCAGTACTTC | CASSFFNTPYEQYF | few | TRBJ2-7 | TRBV5-4 | -